Following are 4 T cell receptor beta chains from one sample sequenced in a study of cytomegalovirus exposure and HLA in healthy donors. Sequencing was performed with immunoSEQ multiplex PCR; in TCRdb, only in-frame clones are kept and a portion is missing. The sample comprises 75,000 to 90,000 clones, approximately 95% of which are singletons, and nearly 0.7% rests with the top ten. The specimen was PBMCs. The receptors originated from a woman aged 18 to 35 in good health and CMV-seronegative.

The chain links TRBV5-1 to TRBJ2-1; the D gene is possibly TRBD2 (6 bases). Germline CDR1 SGHRS, CDR2 YFSETQ. The CDR3 is made up of 16 amino acids. With 2 bases removed from V and 1 base from J, the gap between germline ends came to 13 bases. The chain's CDR3 is CASSLGGSVSYNEQFF. The DNA of the CDR3 is TGCGCCAGCAGCTTAGGAGGGAGTGTATCCTACAATGAGCAGTTCTTC.

This chain uses TRBV18 with TRBJ2-1; 15 bases agree with TRBD2. From germline, CDR1 is KGHSH and CDR2 LQKENI. V lost 0 bases and J lost 8; bases outside the gene matches: 5. The CDR3 covers 17 residues. The CDR3 protein is CASSPPGLAGGSDEQFF. The DNA for the CDR3 is TGTGCCAGCTCACCACCTGGACTAGCGGGAGGGTCGGATGAGCAGTTCTTC.

The V and J genes are TRBV7-2 and TRBJ2-1; 9 nucleotides agree with TRBD1. V gave up 4 bases and J gave up 7 bases; unmatched junction bases: 11. CDR3 length: 16 amino acids. Germline CDR1 SGHTA, CDR2 FQGNSA. The CDR3 region is CASSYQPGQGGNEQFF. The CDR3 DNA reads as TGTGCCAGCAGCTATCAACCGGGACAGGGTGGAAATGAGCAGTTCTTC.

V is TRBV27 and J is TRBJ1-5; maybe TRBD1 (5 bases). The germline gives CDR1 MNHEY, CDR2 SMNVEV (reference sequence). The CDR3 is made up of 12 amino acids. V was cut by 6 bases and J by 4 bases, with 7 bases left in between. CDR3 amino acids: CASRGPNQPQHF. Written as DNA, the CDR3 is TGTGCCAGCAGGGGGCCAAATCAGCCCCAGCATTTT.